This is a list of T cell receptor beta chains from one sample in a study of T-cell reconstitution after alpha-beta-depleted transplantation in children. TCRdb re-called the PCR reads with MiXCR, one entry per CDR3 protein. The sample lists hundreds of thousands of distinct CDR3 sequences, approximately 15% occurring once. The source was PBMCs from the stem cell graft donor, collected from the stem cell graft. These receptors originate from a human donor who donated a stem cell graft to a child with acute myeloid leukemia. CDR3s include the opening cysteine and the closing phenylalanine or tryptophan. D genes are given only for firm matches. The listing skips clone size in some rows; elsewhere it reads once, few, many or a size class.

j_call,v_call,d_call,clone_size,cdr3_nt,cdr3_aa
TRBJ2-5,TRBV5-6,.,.,TGTGCCAGCAGCTTAATGGGGGCAGAGACCCAGTACTTC,CASSLMGAETQYF
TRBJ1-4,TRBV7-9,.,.,TGTGCCAGCAGCCCGGGGATTGGCTTGGGTGAAAAACTGTTTTTT,CASSPGIGLGEKLFF
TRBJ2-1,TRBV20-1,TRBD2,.,TGCAGTTACTGGACTAGCGGTGAGCAGTTCTTC,CSYWTSGEQFF
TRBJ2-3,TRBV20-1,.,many,TGCAGTGCCCTTGGCAGGGACTCAGGCACAGATACGCAGTATTTT,CSALGRDSGTDTQYF
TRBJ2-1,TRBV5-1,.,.,TGCGCCAGCAGCGTCCGGCCGGGGGAATACAATGAGCAGTTCTTC,CASSVRPGEYNEQFF
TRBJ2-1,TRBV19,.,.,TGTGCCAGTAGTGCCGGGTGGGAGCAGTTCTTC,CASSAGWEQFF
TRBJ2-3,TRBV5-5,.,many,TGTGCCAGCAGCTTCGACAGGACGATCACAGATACGCAGTATTTT,CASSFDRTITDTQYF
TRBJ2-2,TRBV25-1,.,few,TGTGCCAGCAGTGAACGTACGACAGGAAACACCGGGGAGCTGTTTTTT,CASSERTTGNTGELFF
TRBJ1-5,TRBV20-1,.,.,TGCAGTGCTAGACCCGGCAGGGAATATCAGCCCCAGCATTTT,CSARPGREYQPQHF
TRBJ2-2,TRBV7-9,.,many,TGTGCCAGCAGTTTAGTCGTCGGGGAGCTGTTTTTT,CASSLVVGELFF
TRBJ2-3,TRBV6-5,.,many,TGTGCCAGCAGTTACTCGAGAGGGAGGGATACGCAGTATTTT,CASSYSRGRDTQYF
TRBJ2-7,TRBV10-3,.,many,TGTGCCATCAGTGAAGAGGCAGGCAAATGGGACGAGCAGTACTTC,CAISEEAGKWDEQYF
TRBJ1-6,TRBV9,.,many,TGTGCCAGCAGCGTAATGGGTACAGGGAGCTCACCCCTCCACTTT,CASSVMGTGSSPLHF
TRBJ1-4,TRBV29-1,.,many,TGCAGCGCCAGGGGTAACGATGAAAAACTGTTTTTT,CSARGNDEKLFF
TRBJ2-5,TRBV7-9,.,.,TGTGCCAGCAGCGGACTCCCCGGGGAGACCCAGTACTTC,CASSGLPGETQYF
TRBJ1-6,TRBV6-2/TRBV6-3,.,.,TGTGCCAGCAGCCTCAACTTAGGGGAGAATTCACCCCTCCACTTT,CASSLNLGENSPLHF
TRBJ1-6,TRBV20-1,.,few,TGCAGTGCTCCCGCCATCAGGAGATTCAATTCACCCCTCCACTTT,CSAPAIRRFNSPLHF
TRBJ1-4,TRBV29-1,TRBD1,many,TGCAGCGCAGGACAGGGGGCGGAAAAACTGTTTTTT,CSAGQGAEKLFF
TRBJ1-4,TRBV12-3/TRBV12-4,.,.,TGTGCCAGCAGCGTAAACCAGAATGAAAAACTGTTTTTT,CASSVNQNEKLFF
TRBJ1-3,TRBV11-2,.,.,TGTGCCAGCAGCGCGCCAGCCTCTGGAAACACCATATATTTT,CASSAPASGNTIYF
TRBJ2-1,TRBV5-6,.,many,TGTGCCAGCAGTCCAGGGCGCAATGAGCAGTTCTTC,CASSPGRNEQFF
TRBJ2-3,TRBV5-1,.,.,TGCGCCAGCAGCTTGGGGCCGGCAGATACGCAGTGTTTT,CASSLGPADTQCF
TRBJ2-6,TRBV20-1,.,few,TGCAGTGCAAAAACTCCCGGGGCCAACGTCCTGACTTTC,CSAKTPGANVLTF